This T cell receptor beta chain was sequenced in a study of OX40 agonist ivuxolimab in advanced cancers. In the study overall: Three patients had partial responses: one hepatocellular carcinoma, two cutaneous melanoma.

This CDR3 has 15 amino acids. Germline lookup yields CDR1 SGHVS and CDR2 FNYEAQ. Unmatched junction bases numbered 7, after V lost 3 bases and J lost 7 bases. Study-wide points: The CD4+ and CD8+ T cells in the blood had expanded clonally by week 6 at 0.1 to 3.0 mg/kg.

Worth noting for this clone: Its antigen is unknown.

The table came from immunoSEQ multiplex PCR; TCRdb's copy has only in-frame clones and leaves some out. The sample holds tens of thousands of clones, around 87% seen once. This chain links TRBV7-6 with TRBJ2-1, with TRBD2 identical over 9 bases. This receptor was identified in an adult with an advanced solid tumor such as melanoma, head and neck, liver or kidney cancer. Sequenced material: CD4+ or CD8+ T cells sorted from blood, taken in a trial of the OX40 agonist ivuxolimab. CDR3 amino acids: CASSLGGGARNEQFF. The CDR3 DNA sequence: TGTGCCAGCAGCTTGGGCGGGGGGGCCAGGAATGAGCAGTTCTTC.